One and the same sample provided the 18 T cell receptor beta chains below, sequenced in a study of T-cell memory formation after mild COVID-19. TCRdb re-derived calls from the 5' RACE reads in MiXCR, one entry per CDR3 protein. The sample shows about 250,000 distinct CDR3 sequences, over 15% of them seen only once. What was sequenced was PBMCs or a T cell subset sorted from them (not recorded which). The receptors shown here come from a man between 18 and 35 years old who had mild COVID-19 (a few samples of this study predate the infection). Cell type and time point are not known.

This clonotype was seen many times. The CDR3 bases are TGTGCCAGCAGCTTAGGTGCGGAGCTTAGCACAGATACGCAGTATTTT. Translating gives CASSLGAELSTDTQYF. The rearrangement uses TRBV7-2 and TRBJ2-3; no firm D call. V lost 1 base and J 0 bases, leaving 11 bases between the germline ends. This CDR3 has 16 amino acids. Per the germline V gene, CDR1 is SGHTA and CDR2 is FQGNSA. Full variable domain (remainder filled in from reference TRBV7-2 and TRBJ2-3): GAGVSQSPSNKVTEKGKDVELRCDPISGHTALYWYRQSLGQGLEFLIYFQGNSAPDKSGLPSDRFSAERTGGSVSTLTIQRTQQEDSAVYLCASSLGAELSTDTQYFGPGTRLTVL.

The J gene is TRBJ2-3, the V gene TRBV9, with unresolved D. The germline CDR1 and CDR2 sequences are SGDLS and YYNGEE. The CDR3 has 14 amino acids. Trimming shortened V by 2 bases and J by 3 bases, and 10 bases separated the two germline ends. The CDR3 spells CASSVDLGTDTQYF. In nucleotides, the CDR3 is TGTGCCAGCAGCGTCGACCTGGGGACAGATACGCAGTATTTT.

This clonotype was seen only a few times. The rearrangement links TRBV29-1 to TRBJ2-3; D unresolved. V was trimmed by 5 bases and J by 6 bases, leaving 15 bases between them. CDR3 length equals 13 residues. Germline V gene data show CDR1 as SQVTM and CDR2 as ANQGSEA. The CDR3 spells CSVYRTLEDTQYF. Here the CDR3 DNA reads TGCAGCGTTTACCGGACGCTAGAGGATACGCAGTATTTT.

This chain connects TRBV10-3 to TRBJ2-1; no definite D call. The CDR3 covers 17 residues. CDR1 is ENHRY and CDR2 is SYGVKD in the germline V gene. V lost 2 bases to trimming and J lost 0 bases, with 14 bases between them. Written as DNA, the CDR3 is TGTGCCATCAGTGAGACCAAGTCGTGGTTCTCCTACAATGAGCAGTTCTTC. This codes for CAISETKSWFSYNEQFF.

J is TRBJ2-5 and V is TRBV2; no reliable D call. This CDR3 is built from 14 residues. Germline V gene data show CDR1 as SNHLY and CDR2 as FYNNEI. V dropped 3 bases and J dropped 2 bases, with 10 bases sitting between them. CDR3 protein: CASSDLQLQETQYF. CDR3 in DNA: TGTGCCAGCAGTGATTTACAGCTTCAAGAGACCCAGTACTTC.

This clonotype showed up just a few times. The CDR3 nucleotides read TGTGCCAGCAGTAAATACCGGGACAGGGACGAAAAACTGTTTTTT. This translates into CASSKYRDRDEKLFF. The chain has TRBV7-9 and TRBJ1-4, with 9 bases that match TRBD1. In germline, CDR1 is SEHNR, CDR2 FQNEAQ (reference sequence). V dropped 6 bases and J dropped 8; count of bases not matched to a gene: 10. The CDR3 extends over 15 amino acids.

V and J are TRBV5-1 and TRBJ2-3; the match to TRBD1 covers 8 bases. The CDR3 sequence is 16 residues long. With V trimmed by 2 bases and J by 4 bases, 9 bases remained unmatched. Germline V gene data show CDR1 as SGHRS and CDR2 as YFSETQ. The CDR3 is CASSLDRGNVADTQYF. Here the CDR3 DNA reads TGCGCCAGCAGCTTAGACAGGGGAAATGTTGCAGATACGCAGTATTTT.

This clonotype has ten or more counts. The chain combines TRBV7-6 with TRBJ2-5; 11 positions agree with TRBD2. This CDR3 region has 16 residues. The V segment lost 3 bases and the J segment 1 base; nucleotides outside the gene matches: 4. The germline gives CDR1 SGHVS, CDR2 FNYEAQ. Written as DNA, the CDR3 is TGTGCCAGCAGCTTTGGGACTAGCGGAGGCCAAGAGACCCAGTACTTC. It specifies CASSFGTSGGQETQYF. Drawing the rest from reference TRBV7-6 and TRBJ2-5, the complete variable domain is GAGVSQSPRYKVTKRGQDVALRCDPISGHVSLYWYRQALGQGPEFLTYFNYEAQQDKSGLPNDRFSAERPEGSISTLTIQRTEQRDSAMYRCASSFGTSGGQETQYFGPGTRLLVL.

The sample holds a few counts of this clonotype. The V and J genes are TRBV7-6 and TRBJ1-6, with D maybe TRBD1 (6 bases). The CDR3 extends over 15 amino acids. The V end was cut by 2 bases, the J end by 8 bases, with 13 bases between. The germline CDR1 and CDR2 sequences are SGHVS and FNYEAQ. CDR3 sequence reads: CASSLRTAEDSPLHF. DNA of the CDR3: TGTGCCAGCAGCTTAAGGACAGCGGAGGATTCACCCCTCCACTTT.

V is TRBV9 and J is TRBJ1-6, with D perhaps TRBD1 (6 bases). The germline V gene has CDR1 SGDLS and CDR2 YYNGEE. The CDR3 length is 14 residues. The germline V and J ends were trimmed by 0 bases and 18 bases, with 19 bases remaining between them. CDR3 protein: CASSVAPHAGVPHF. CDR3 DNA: TGTGCCAGCAGCGTAGCACCCCACGCAGGGGTTCCCCACTTT.

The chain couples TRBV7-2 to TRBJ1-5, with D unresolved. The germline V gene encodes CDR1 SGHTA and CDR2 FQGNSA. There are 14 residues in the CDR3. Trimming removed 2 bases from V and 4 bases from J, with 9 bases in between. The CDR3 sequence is CASSLQVGNQPQHF. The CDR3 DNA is TGTGCCAGCAGCTTACAGGTTGGAAATCAGCCCCAGCATTTT.

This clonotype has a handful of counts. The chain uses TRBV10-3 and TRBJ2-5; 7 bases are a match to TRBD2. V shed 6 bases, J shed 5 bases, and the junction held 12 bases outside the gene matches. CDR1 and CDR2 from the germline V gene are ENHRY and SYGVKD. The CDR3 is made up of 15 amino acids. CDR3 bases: TGTGCCATCAGACCCGGGGTGCGGGGGACGGAGACCCAGTACTTC. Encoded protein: CAIRPGVRGTETQYF.

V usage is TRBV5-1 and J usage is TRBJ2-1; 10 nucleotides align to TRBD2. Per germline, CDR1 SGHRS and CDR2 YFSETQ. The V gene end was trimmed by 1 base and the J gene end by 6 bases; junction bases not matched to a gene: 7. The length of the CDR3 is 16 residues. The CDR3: CASSLIRTSGLNEQFF. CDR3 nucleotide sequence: TGCGCCAGCAGCTTGATCCGGACTAGCGGTCTCAATGAGCAGTTCTTC.

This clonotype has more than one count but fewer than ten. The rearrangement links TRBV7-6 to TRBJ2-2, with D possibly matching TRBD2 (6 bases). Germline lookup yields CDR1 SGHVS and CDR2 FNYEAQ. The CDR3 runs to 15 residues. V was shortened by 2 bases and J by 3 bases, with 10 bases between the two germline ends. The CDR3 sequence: CASSLSRGYTGELFF. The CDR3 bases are TGTGCCAGCAGCTTATCCCGGGGGTACACCGGGGAGCTGTTTTTT.

The CDR3 sequence: CASRPGQALSYGYTF. The CDR3, as DNA: TGTGCCAGCAGACCAGGACAGGCTCTTAGCTATGGCTACACCTTC. The chain employs TRBV28 and TRBJ1-2, with 7 bases lining up with TRBD1. Germline V gene sequence: CDR1 MDHEN, CDR2 SYDVKM. J lost 4 bases, V lost 6 bases, and 11 bases had no gene match. The length of the CDR3 is 15 residues.

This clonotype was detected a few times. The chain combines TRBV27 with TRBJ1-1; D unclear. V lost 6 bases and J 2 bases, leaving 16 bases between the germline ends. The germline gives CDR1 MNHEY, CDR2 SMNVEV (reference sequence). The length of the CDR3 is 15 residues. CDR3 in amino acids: CASRGMGIGNTEAFF. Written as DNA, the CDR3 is TGTGCCAGCAGGGGTATGGGGATCGGTAACACTGAAGCTTTCTTT.

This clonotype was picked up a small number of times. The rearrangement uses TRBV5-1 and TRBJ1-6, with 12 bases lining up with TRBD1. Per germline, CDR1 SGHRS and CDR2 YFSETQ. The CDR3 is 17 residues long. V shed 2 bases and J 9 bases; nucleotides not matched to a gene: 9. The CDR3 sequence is CASSFRDRGPSSSPLHF. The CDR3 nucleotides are TGCGCCAGCAGCTTCCGGGACAGGGGGCCGTCGAGTTCACCCCTCCACTTT.

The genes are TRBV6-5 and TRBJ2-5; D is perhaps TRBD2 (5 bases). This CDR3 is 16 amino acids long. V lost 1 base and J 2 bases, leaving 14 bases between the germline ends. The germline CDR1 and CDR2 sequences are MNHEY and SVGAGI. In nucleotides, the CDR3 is TGTGCCAGCAGTTACTTTTCGGGGAGAAATCAAGAGACCCAGTACTTC. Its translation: CASSYFSGRNQETQYF.